This TCR beta chain is drawn from a study of cytomegalovirus exposure and HLA in healthy donors. Regarding the study as a whole: Analyses of presence/absence relied on an assumption of roughly uniform sequencing depth across donors.

With respect to this clone: Its target is unknown.

Per germline, CDR1 SEHNR and CDR2 FQNEAQ (reference sequence). With 5 bases removed from V and 5 bases from J, the gap between germline ends came to 9 bases. The CDR3 runs 13 residues. The study ran its PCR with 60 Vbeta and 13 Jbeta primers. Clones were read by immunoSEQ multiplex PCR, and TCRdb kept only the in-frame ones, dropping some. The table includes around 120,000 clones, about 70% detected once. The chain links TRBV7-9 to TRBJ2-2, with a weak D call TRBD2 (5 bases). Sequenced: PBMCs. The clonotype was recovered from a woman aged 40 to 55 in good health and CMV-seronegative. This CDR3 is CASSPPGTGELFF. For the CDR3, the DNA is TGTGCCAGCAGCCCCCCGGGGACCGGGGAGCTGTTTTTT.